The T cell receptor (beta chain) described here comes from a study of early T cells in non-severe SARS-CoV-2 infection. Study context: Bulk RNA isolated from unsorted whole blood underwent sequencing; chains were not paired. Broader study findings: Anti-spike CD8 responses were favored by VDJdb matching, which missed private and CD4 specificities.

V lost 1 base and J 0 bases, leaving 5 bases between the germline ends. The CDR3 is 14 amino acids. Germline V CDR1 and CDR2: SGHTA, FQGNSA. This clonotype showed up many times. Its antigen is not known. TCRdb itself ran the 5' RACE reads through MiXCR, one entry per CDR3 protein. The data contain some 62,000 distinct CDR3 sequences, approximately 9.2% of them singletons. V is TRBV7-2 and J is TRBJ2-3; D is undetermined. The TCR was taken from an adult who was a healthcare worker with PCR-confirmed SARS-CoV-2 infection or an uninfected control (not recorded which). Specimen: whole blood, collected at baseline. The CDR3 loop reads CASSLGPSTDTQYF. DNA for the CDR3: TGTGCCAGCAGCTTAGGCCCCAGCACAGATACGCAGTATTTT.